This T cell receptor (beta chain) originates from a study of T cells after yellow fever vaccination. Whole-study context: Fractions containing few cells were prepared with SMART-Seq v4 Ultra Low Input. The study's findings and limits: Contamination of FACS-sorted repertoires by abundant clonotypes from the bulk population could occur.

This CDR3 comprises 12 residues. Germline CDR1 reads MNHNY; CDR2 reads SVGAGI (reference sequence). Trimming removed 5 bases at V and 6 bases at J, with 10 bases between. Concerning this clonotype itself: Its antigen remains unknown.

Universal primer sites and UMIs were introduced during 5'RACE template-switching synthesis of TCR cDNA. From the 5' RACE reads, TCRdb called clonotypes with MiXCR, one entry per CDR3 protein. This table has about 370,000 distinct CDR3 sequences, under 14% appearing once. The TCR originated in a man younger than 35 who received the YFV17D yellow fever vaccine. This material consisted of PBMCs, taken on the day of the first yellow fever vaccination. The V call is TRBV6-6, the J call TRBJ1-1; perhaps TRBD1 as D (5 bases). For the CDR3, the DNA is TGTGCCAGCAGTCCAGAGACAGCTGAAGCTTTCTTT. Protein: CASSPETAEAFF.